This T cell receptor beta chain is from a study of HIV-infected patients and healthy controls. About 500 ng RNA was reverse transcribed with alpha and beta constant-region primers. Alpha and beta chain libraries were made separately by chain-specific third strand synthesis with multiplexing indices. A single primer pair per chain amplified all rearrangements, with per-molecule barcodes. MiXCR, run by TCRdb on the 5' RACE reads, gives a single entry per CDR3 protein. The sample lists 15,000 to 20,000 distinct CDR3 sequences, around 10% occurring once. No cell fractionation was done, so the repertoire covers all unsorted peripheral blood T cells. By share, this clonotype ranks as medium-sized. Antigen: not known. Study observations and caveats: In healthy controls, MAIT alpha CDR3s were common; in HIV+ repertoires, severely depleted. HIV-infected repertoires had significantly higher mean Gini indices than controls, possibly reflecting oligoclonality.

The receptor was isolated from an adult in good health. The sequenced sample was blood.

The CDR3 region has the DNA TGTGCCTGGAGTGCGACGACTAGTGCGGGAGGCCAAGAGACCCAGTACTTC. This gives the protein CAWSATTSAGGQETQYF. The rearrangement uses TRBV30 and TRBJ2-5; 8 bases align to TRBD2. The trim removed 1 base at V and 1 base at J, leaving 11 bases unmatched. The CDR3 length is 17 residues. Germline V lookup: CDR1 GTSNPN, CDR2 SVGIG (reference sequence).